This T cell receptor beta chain stems from a study of T-cell memory formation after mild COVID-19 (dated by TCRdb to 2020 to 2023). With regard to the full study: TCR sequence clusters from the two donors were largely donor specific. In a couple of donors, T-cell clones that expanded and contracted after mild COVID-19 were followed by sequencing TCRalpha and TCRbeta repertoires longitudinally. Two young, previously healthy adult volunteers made up the cohort, one male and one female.

Remarks on this clonotype: The antigen this receptor binds is unknown. Per-base qualities were not stored, and no clone one base away is much larger.

TCRdb names Illumina NovaSeq 6000 as the instrument used. TCRalpha and TCRbeta cDNA libraries were built by 5'RACE with constant-segment primers, adding sample barcodes and unique molecular identifiers. RNA was extracted from every sample with Trizol reagent. Libraries were amplified in two PCR steps, with a second sample barcode and Illumina TruSeq adapters added in the second step. Sequencing of the libraries was done on an Illumina NovaSeq, producing 2 x 150 bp paired-end reads. The authors' analysis ran thus. Demultiplexing of reads and collapsing into UMI-guided consensus sequences were performed with migec v1.2.7. Using mixcr v2.1.11, the UMI consensuses were aligned to TRA and TRB V and J templates and assembled into clonotypes. A clonotype was counted as expanded or contracted only if both edgeR and NoisET called the change significant, with noise models trained on biological replicates. edgeR calls used a false discovery rate-adjusted p below 0.01 and a log2 fold-change threshold of 1. As an exploratory analysis of dynamics, PCA with hierarchical clustering was applied to max-normalized trajectories of the 1000 most abundant clonotypes. The CD4 or CD8 phenotype of responding clones was assigned using the separately sequenced CD4+ and CD8+ repertoires. The raw public data were reprocessed by TCRdb itself: fastp quality trimming at Q25, MiXCR clonotype calling, in-frame beta chains only. Here each entry gathers all rows of one CDR3 protein and keeps the most common genes and DNA. The V and J calls were determined by TCRdb, not by the authors. Within this sample are approximately 500,000 distinct CDR3 sequences, with nearly 25% of them counted one time only. Jointly, the top ten make up around 12% of the sample.

Ficoll-Paque density gradient centrifugation was the method used to isolate PBMCs. CDR1 and CDR2, per the germline V gene, are SGHRS and YFSETQ. Including cysteine and phenylalanine, the CDR3 has 15 amino acids. Of all the DNA, just the CDR3 is kept, 45 bases in frame from base 1. V drops 4 bases and J drops 3 bases, leaving 16 bases in between. Study-wide conclusions, independent of this receptor: The study included only two mild cases, and larger cohorts that include severe cases with pre-infection samples were judged to be necessary. From day 15 to 85, contracting clones showed balanced CD4/CD8 phenotypes, whereas a second wave of clones that expanded from day 15 to 37 leaned towards CD4+. Contracting CD4+ clones were found mainly in CM and EM memory subsets, while CD8+ clones were enriched in EMRA. The detection of some responding clones in pre-infection memory suggests that pre-existing cross-reactive memory T cells joined the SARS-CoV-2 response. SARS-CoV-2 specificity of the second-wave clones peaking on day 37 was not confirmed.

The sequence was collected from an adult woman who had mild COVID-19 (a few samples of this study predate the infection). The sample titles of this study are shuffled in the database, so cell type and time point are left out; the donor was told from shared clones. The sequencing input was PBMCs or a T cell subset sorted from them (not recorded which). The chain links TRBV5-1 with TRBJ1-2; D gene: possibly TRBD1, on 6 matching bases. The CDR3 reads as follows: CASSPKGGRYYGYTF. The sequence in DNA is TGCGCCAGCAGCCCTAAGGGGGGGCGGTACTATGGCTACACCTTC.